The sequence of this TCR beta chain was determined in a study of identical twins. Each CDR3 protein gets one entry after TCRdb re-called the 5' RACE reads with MiXCR. Here the sample spans about 100,000 distinct CDR3 sequences, 5.9% being singletons. V lost 1 base to trimming and J lost 7 bases; unmatched junction nucleotides: 3. The germline CDR1 and CDR2 sequences are SGHVS and FQNEAQ. CDR3 length: 15 amino acids. The sample consisted of memory T cells sorted from blood. The genes are TRBV7-8 and TRBJ1-4; 10 bases agree with TRBD1. This clonotype originated in a woman in her forties or fifties in good health. CDR3 coding DNA: TGTGCCAGCAGCTTAGAAGGGACAGGGGTTGAAAAACTGTTTTTT. It yields the protein CASSLEGTGVEKLFF. The full variable domain, with the rest looked up from reference TRBV7-8 and TRBJ1-4, is GAGVSQSPRYKVAKRGQDVALRCDPISGHVSLFWYQQALGQGPEFLTYFQNEAQLDKSGLPSDRFFAERPEGSVSTLKIQRTQQEDSAVYLCASSLEGTGVEKLFFGSGTQLSVL.